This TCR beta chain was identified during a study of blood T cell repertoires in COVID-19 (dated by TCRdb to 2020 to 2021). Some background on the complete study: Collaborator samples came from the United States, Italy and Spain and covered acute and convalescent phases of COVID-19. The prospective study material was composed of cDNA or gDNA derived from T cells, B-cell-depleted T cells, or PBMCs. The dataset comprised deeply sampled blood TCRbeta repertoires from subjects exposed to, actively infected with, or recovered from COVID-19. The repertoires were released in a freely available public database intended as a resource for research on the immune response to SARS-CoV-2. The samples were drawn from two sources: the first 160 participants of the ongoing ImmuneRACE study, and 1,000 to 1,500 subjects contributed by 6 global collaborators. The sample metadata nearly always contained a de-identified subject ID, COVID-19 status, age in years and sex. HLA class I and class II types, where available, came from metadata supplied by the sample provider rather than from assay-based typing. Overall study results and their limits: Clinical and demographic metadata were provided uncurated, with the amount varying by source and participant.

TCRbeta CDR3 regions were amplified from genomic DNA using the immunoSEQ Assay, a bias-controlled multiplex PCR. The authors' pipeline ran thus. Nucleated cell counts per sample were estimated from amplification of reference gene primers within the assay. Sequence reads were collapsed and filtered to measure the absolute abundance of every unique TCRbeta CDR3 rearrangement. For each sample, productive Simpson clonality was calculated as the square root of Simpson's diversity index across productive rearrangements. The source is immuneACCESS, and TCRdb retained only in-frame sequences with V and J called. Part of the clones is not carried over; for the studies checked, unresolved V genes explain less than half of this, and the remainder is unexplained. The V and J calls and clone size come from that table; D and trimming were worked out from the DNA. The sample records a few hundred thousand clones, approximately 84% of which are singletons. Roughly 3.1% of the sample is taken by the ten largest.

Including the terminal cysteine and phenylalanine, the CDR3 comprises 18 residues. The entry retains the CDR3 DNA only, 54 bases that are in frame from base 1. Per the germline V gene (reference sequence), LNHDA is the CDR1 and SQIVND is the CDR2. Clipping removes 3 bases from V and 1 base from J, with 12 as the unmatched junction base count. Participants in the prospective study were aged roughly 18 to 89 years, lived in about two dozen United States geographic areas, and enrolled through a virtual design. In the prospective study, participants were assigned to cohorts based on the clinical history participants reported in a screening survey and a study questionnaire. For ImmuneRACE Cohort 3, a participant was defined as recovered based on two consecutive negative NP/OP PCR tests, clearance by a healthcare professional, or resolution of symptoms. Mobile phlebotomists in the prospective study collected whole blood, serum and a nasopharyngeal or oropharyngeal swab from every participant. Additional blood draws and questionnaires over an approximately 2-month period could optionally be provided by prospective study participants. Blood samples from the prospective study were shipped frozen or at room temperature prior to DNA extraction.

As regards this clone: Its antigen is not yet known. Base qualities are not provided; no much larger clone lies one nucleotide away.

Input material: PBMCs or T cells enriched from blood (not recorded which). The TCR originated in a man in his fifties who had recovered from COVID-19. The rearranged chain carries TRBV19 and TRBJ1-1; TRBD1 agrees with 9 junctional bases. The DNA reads TGTGCCAGTAGTATCGCCGGGACAGGGCGATTAGGGAACACTGAAGCTTTCTTT. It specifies CASSIAGTGRLGNTEAFF.